These 8 T cell receptor beta chains were all obtained from the same sample, sequenced in a study of T cell responses to AZD1222 COVID-19 vaccine. Method: immunoSEQ multiplex PCR; TCRdb's copy keeps in-frame clones and lacks some. The sample has 75,000 to 100,000 clones; around nine tenths are singletons. This specimen consisted of peripheral blood, obtained on day 0 of AZD1222 vaccination. The source of these receptors is an adult in good health.

The V call is TRBV19, the J call TRBJ2-2; 7 bases fit TRBD2. Germline trimming cut 7 bases from V and 3 bases from J; bases unmatched to any gene: 11. CDR1 is LNHDA and CDR2 is SQIVND in the germline V gene (reference sequence). The CDR3 consists of 16 residues. CDR3 in DNA: TGTGCCAGTATTGCTGGGAAGGCGGGAGACACCGGGGAGCTGTTTTTT. Protein: CASIAGKAGDTGELFF.

The chain recombines TRBV7-9 with TRBJ1-1, with 8 bases fitting TRBD1. Germline CDR1 and CDR2: SEHNR and FQNEAQ (reference sequence). V lost 5 bases and J lost 13; bases outside the gene matches: 9. This CDR3 has 12 residues. The CDR3 loop is CASSLGQGKGFF. Written as DNA, the CDR3 is TGTGCCAGCAGCCTCGGACAGGGAAAAGGTTTCTTT. The variable domain in full, with the rest retrieved from reference TRBV7-9 and TRBJ1-1, is DTGVSQNPRHKITKRGQNVTFRCDPISEHNRLYWYRQTLGQGPEFLTYFQNEAQLEKSRLLSDRFSAERPKGSFSTLEIQRTEQGDSAMYLCASSLGQGKGFFGQGTRLTVV.

This chain uses TRBV24-1 with TRBJ2-7, with TRBD1 identical over 9 bases. Germline trimming cut 4 bases from V and 6 bases from J; bases unmatched to any gene: 6. CDR3 length equals 14 residues. In germline, CDR1 is KGHDR, CDR2 SFDVKD. The CDR3 region is CATSDGTGSSEQYF. For the CDR3, the DNA is TGTGCCACCAGTGACGGGACAGGGTCGTCCGAGCAGTACTTC.

The chain employs TRBV4-2 and TRBJ1-4, with 7 positions matching TRBD1. The germline V gene encodes CDR1 LGHNA and CDR2 YNFKEQ. The trim removed 0 bases at V and 5 bases at J, leaving 6 bases unmatched. The CDR3 covers 16 residues. CDR3 DNA sequence: TGTGCCAGCAGCCAAGATTCCCCAGGGGGGAATGAAAAACTGTTTTTT. It codes for CASSQDSPGGNEKLFF.

The chain carries TRBV10-3 and TRBJ1-1; tentatively, D is TRBD1 (5 bases). Trimming pared 0 bases from V and 1 base from J, leaving 9 bases between. The CDR3 has 15 amino acids. Germline V gene sequence: CDR1 ENHRY, CDR2 SYGVKD. The CDR3 nucleotides read TGTGCCATCAGTGAGTCGGGGGTAGGGAACACTGAAGCTTTCTTT. This translates into CAISESGVGNTEAFF.

CDR3 coding DNA: TGTGCCAGCAGTGAATTCAGGGACTCAGGAGAGCAGTACTTC. This gives the protein CASSEFRDSGEQYF. The rearrangement links TRBV2 to TRBJ2-7; D might be TRBD2 (6 bases). This CDR3 contains 14 residues. The germline V gene encodes CDR1 SNHLY and CDR2 FYNNEI. V was pared by 2 bases and J by 7 bases, with 15 bases between. The variable domain in full, with the rest retrieved from reference TRBV2 and TRBJ2-7, is EPEVTQTPSHQVTQMGQEVILRCVPISNHLYFYWYRQILGQKVEFLVSFYNNEISEKSEIFDDQFSVERPDGSNFTLKIRSTKLEDSAMYFCASSEFRDSGEQYFGPGTRLTVT.

This chain links TRBV4-1 with TRBJ2-5, with D perhaps matching TRBD1 or TRBD2 (5 bases each). The germline V gene has CDR1 MGHRA and CDR2 YSYEKL. Trimming took 3 bases from V and 9 from J, leaving 20 bases between them. The CDR3 length is 15 residues. The CDR3 coding sequence is TGCGCCAGCAGCCAGGGCGTGGGACCGCAAAGGTCCCAGTACTTC. Its protein product is CASSQGVGPQRSQYF.

The chain carries TRBV5-4 and TRBJ1-2; the D gene is possibly TRBD1 (5 bases). This CDR3 comprises 14 residues. CDR1 is SGHNT, CDR2 YYREEE, per germline (reference sequence). Trimming left V 0 bases short and J 2 bases short, with 8 bases between. CDR3 protein: CASSLAWDNYGYTF. DNA for the CDR3: TGTGCCAGCAGCTTGGCCTGGGACAACTATGGCTACACCTTC.